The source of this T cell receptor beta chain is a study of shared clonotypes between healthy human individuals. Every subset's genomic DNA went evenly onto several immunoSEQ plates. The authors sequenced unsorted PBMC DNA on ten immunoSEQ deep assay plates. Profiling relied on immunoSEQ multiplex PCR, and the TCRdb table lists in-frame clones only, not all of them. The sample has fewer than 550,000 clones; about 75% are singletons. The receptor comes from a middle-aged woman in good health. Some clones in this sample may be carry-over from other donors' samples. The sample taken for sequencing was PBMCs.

The CDR3 spells CASSHEAPDTQYF. The CDR3, as DNA: TGTGCCAGCAGCCACGAGGCCCCAGATACGCAGTATTTT. V is TRBV4-2 and J is TRBJ2-3, with D unclear. Germline V gene sequence: CDR1 LGHNA, CDR2 YNFKEQ. The CDR3 runs to 13 residues. Trimming took 3 bases from V and 4 from J, leaving 8 bases between them.